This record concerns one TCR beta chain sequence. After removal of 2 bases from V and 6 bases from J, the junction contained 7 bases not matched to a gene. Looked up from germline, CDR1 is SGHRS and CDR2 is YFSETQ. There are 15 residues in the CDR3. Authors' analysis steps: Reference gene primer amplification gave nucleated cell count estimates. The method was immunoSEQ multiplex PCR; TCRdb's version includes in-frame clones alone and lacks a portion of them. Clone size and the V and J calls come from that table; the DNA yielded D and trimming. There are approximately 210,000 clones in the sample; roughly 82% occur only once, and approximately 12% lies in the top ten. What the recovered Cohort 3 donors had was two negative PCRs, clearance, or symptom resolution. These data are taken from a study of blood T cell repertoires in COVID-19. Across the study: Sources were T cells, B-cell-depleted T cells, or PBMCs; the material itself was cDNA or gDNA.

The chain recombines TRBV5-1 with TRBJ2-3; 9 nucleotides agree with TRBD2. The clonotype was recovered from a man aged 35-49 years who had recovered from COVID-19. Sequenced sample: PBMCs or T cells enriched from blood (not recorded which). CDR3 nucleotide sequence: TGCGCCAGCAGCTTAGCGGGAGGAGGTGAGGATACGCAGTATTTT. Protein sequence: CASSLAGGGEDTQYF.